This T cell receptor (beta chain) comes out of a study of blood T cell repertoires in COVID-19. Study-wide context: Samples taken during acute and convalescent COVID-19 were collected in the United States, Italy and Spain.

Living in 24 US areas, the participants were between roughly 18 and 90 years of age. A PCR-confirmed or clinician-diagnosed COVID-19 case had contacted exposed participants within 2 weeks of entry. This clone was detected only once. Original processing notes: Estimation of nucleated cell counts was performed using reference gene primer amplification. Profiling relied on immunoSEQ multiplex PCR, and the TCRdb table lists in-frame clones only, not all of them. V and J calls and clone size are as listed in that table; D and trimming were resolved from the DNA. The data show more than 300,000 clones, with approximately 89% seen just once and about 0.9% held by the top ten. Sequencing was done on a sample of PBMCs or T cells enriched from blood (not recorded which). This sequence was found in a middle-aged woman who had been exposed to COVID-19.

CDR3 DNA: TGCGCCAGCAGCGCGAGGGACTCCCTAGATGAAAAACTGTTTTTT. This gives the protein CASSARDSLDEKLFF. The chain uses TRBV5-1 and TRBJ1-4, with D possibly being TRBD1 (5 bases). Trimming left V 4 bases short and J 6 bases short, with 16 bases between. CDR3 length: 15 residues. Germline V gene sequence: CDR1 SGHRS, CDR2 YFSETQ. Using reference TRBV5-1 and TRBJ1-4 for the parts outside the CDR3, the full variable domain is KAGVTQTPRYLIKTRGQQVTLSCSPISGHRSVSWYQQTPGQGLQFLFEYFSETQRNKGNFPGRFSGRQFSNSRSEMNVSTLELGDSALYLCASSARDSLDEKLFFGSGTQLSVL.